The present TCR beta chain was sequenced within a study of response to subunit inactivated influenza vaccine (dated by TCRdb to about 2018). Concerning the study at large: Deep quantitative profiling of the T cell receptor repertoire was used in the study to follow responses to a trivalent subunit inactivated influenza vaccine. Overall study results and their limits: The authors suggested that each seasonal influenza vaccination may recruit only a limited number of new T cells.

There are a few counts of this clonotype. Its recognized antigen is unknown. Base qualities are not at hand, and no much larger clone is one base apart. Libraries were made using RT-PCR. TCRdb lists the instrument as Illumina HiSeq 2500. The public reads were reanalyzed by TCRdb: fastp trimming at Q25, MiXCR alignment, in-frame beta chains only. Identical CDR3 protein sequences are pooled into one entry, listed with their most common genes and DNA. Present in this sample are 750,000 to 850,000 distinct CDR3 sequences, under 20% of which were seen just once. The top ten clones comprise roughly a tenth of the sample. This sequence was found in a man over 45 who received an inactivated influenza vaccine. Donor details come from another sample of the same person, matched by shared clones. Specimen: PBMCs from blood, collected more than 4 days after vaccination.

The nucleotide sequence reads TGCGCCAGCAGCCAAGATACAGTAAACAATCAGCCCCAGCATTTT. Protein translation: CASSQDTVNNQPQHF. Here the chain combines TRBV4-3 and TRBJ1-5; no D segment can be confidently identified. From the germline V gene, CDR1 is LGHNA and CDR2 is YSLEER. Cut back by 0 bases and 3 bases, the V and J ends lie 9 bases apart. The CDR3 holds 15 amino acids from the cysteine to the phenylalanine. Only the CDR3 DNA stays, 45 bases, in frame from base 1.